The present entry profiles one TCR beta chain with its context. Its antigen remains unidentified. The sample holds no much larger clone one base away, and base qualities are not on file. TCR beta CDR3 regions were amplified from RNA transcripts. The TCR CDR3 was subjected to a first round of RT-PCR using the HTBI primer set and the Qiagen OneStep RT-PCR kit. Libraries were constructed in a second round of multiplex PCR, after which size selection and purification were carried out. Paired-end sequencing of the libraries was performed with 100 bp reads on an Illumina HiSeq2000. As for the original processing: SOAPnuke was used to process the raw data, removing reads that contained adapters or uncalled bases, had a mean Phred below 15, or lacked an exact match to the constant primer or identifier. COPE v1.2.5 was used to merge high-quality paired reads, and clonotypes were defined as unique nucleotide sequences. Clonotypes were aligned to IMGT TRBV, TRBD and TRBJ reference segments using MiTCR v1.1. Analysis was restricted to V-J combinations with a frequency above 0.0001, which covered 98% to 99.2% of repertoires. The TCS score was defined as F50 (clonal expansion) divided by E x V (chaos), with BLOSUM62-based TCRdist calculated between CDR3 peptides within each V-J. Welch's t-statistics and random forest reduced 514 V-J features to 13, which were used in a naive Bayes classifier (R e1071). TCRdb trimmed the raw reads at Q25, called clones with MiXCR and kept productive beta chains. Every entry covers one CDR3 protein and lists the most common genes and DNA from its rows. These V and J calls are TCRdb output, not the study's own analysis. The sample has 650,000 to 700,000 distinct CDR3 sequences on record, 15% to 20% of them singletons. The top ten clones comprise around a sixth of the sample.

The data derive from a study of T cells in Graves' hyperthyroidism and ophthalmopathy (dated by TCRdb to the late 2010s). Background for the entire study: Peripheral blood samples were taken at the time of initial diagnosis, prior to any treatment. The 100 or so discovery patients were randomly split 7:3 into training and test sets. To identify distinguishing TCR V-J signatures, a discovery cohort of about 95 patients was used, comprising 40 to 45 with Graves' ophthalmopathy and around 57 with stable Graves' hyperthyroidism. The paper reports TCR Vbeta CDR3 sequencing of some 140 peripheral blood samples: under 45 ophthalmopathy, about 75 hyperthyroidism and approximately 17 progressor patients. Once sampling was done, hyperthyroidism patients were given methimazole at a starting dose of 30 mg daily, whereas ophthalmopathy patients were given high-dose intravenous methylprednisolone. Prospective prediction of ophthalmopathy was tested in an independent validation cohort of about 19 hyperthyroidism patients and some 17 patients who later progressed to ophthalmopathy. Thyroid tissue and blood T-cell repertoires from several Graves' hyperthyroidism patients were also compared in the study. Results and caveats for the whole study, not just this receptor: A 13 V-J signature model separated ophthalmopathy from stable hyperthyroidism, with around 88% sensitivity and 81.08% specificity in cross-validation and 80%/75% in testing. In validation, progression to ophthalmopathy was predicted by the model with 70.59% sensitivity and 72.22% specificity, a median of approximately 6.5 months before onset. Blood samples also contained most of the expanded thyroid clonotypes (frequency above 0.001), which suggests that blood repertoires may reflect thyroid immune responses. No statistical method was used to set the sample size in advance, and investigators knew the group allocation.

CDR1 and CDR2 are read off the germline V gene (reference sequence) as SEHNR and FQNEAQ. V was cut back by 2 bases and J by 9 bases, leaving a gap of 7 bases between them. The CDR3 contains 12 residues, cysteine and phenylalanine counted. The CDR3 DNA has 36 bases and is translated from base 1. Stable Graves' hyperthyroidism was defined as no progression to ophthalmopathy during 18 months of follow-up. Hyperthyroidism patients were newly diagnosed, with disease duration under 2 months, and aged 18 to 65 years. Any patient with an uncontrolled infection, another autoimmune disease, pregnancy or lactation was excluded. Diagnoses were established on the basis of clinical symptoms, serum thyroxine and TRAb, thyroid ultrasound, and orbital computed tomography. PBMCs were separated from roughly 10 ml of fresh peripheral blood using Ficoll-Paque density gradient centrifugation. Total RNA was extracted using Trizol reagent, and RNA quality was assessed on an Agilent 2100 Bioanalyzer.

This TCR came from a man in his fifties with Graves' hyperthyroidism. The specimen sequenced was blood. The V and J segments used are TRBV7-9 and TRBJ1-4; no D gene can be assigned with confidence. The CDR3 reads as follows: CASSLSQQKLFF. The DNA is as follows: TGTGCCAGCAGCTTAAGCCAGCAAAAACTGTTTTTT.